These 2 T cell receptor beta chains were all obtained from the same sample, sequenced in a study of vaccination effects on CD4 cells after COVID-19 (dated by TCRdb to 2021 to 2024). The library came from the immunoSEQ multiplex PCR assay. Held by TCRdb, this immuneACCESS table contains in-frame sequences only and omits some clones. Under half of the omission traces to an unresolved V gene where checked; the cause of the rest is unknown. The sample table shows approximately 15,000 clones, and approximately 82% are seen once. The ten top clones hold approximately 21% of the sample. To identify antigen-specific CD4+ T cell clonotypes by their expansion, the ViraFEST assay first stimulated PBMC with viral peptide pools and then applied TCR sequencing. After less than eleven days of culture, CD4+ T cells were isolated with the EasySep CD4+ T cell isolation kit. PCR-confirmed SARS-CoV-2 infection had occurred in convalescent patients between March and December 2020, before the Alpha, Beta and Delta variants emerged in the United States. Each participant received two doses of an mRNA SARS-CoV-2 vaccine, either BNT162b2 or mRNA-1273.

These receptors have no known antigen. The sample here was CD4+ T cells from PBMCs cultured with SARS-CoV-2 spike peptides, taken after COVID-19 vaccination. The cell subset or site label on this specimen signifies: SARS-CoV-2 spike overlapping peptide pool stimulation. All receptors come from a human donor who had a prior SARS-CoV-2 infection.

The chain carries TRBV4-3 and TRBJ2-7; TRBD2 aligns across 11 bases. The CDR3 runs to 15 residues. J lost 1 base, V lost 2 bases, and 1 base had no gene match. Germline V CDR1 and CDR2: LGHNA, YSLEER. The CDR3 sequence: CASSQLAGGSYEQYF. The CDR3 nucleotides are TGCGCCAGCAGCCAACTAGCGGGAGGATCCTACGAGCAGTACTTC.

This clone was seen more than once but under ten times. This chain links TRBV7-9 with TRBJ2-1; 12 nucleotides line up with TRBD2. Germline CDR1 reads SEHNR; CDR2 reads FQNEAQ (reference sequence). The CDR3 is 15 residues long. Germline trimming cut 5 bases from V and 5 bases from J; bases unmatched to any gene: 4. CDR3 nucleotide sequence: TGTGCCAGCAGCCGACTAGCGGGAGTAGACAATGAGCAGTTCTTC. As protein: CASSRLAGVDNEQFF.